A single T cell receptor beta chain is shown here with its context. The sample originates from a study of neurological immune-mediated disorders. Germline V lookup: CDR1 ENHRY, CDR2 SYGVKD. Trimming left V 10 bases short and J 6 bases short, with 19 bases between. The CDR3 spans 13 residues. Documented time point: longitudinal time-point 3. The team produced cDNA through 5'RACE using 10-nucleotide random UMIs. One entry per CDR3 protein, called by TCRdb with MiXCR from the 5' RACE reads. Found here are 85,000 to 110,000 distinct CDR3 sequences, about a tenth of them singletons; the top ten hold approximately 3.3%.

The chain has TRBV10-3 and TRBJ2-7; weak D call: TRBD2 (6 bases). Input material: PBMCs. The origin of this receptor is a female donor with HTLV-1-associated myelopathy (HAM/TSP). CDR3 region: CATSGTVGSEQYF. The CDR3 nucleotides are TGTGCCACATCCGGGACTGTTGGCTCCGAGCAGTACTTC.